This T cell receptor (beta chain) was captured in a study of shared clonotypes between healthy human individuals. The overall study: The study used three CD4 naive, three CD4 memory, two CD8 naive and one CD8 memory plate per donor.

The naive CD8 population came from CD45RO-negative cells selected for CCR7, without terminally differentiated effector memory CD45RA+ cells. The CDR3 totals 17 residues. Trimming cost V 6 bases and J 7 bases; bases outside gene matches: 18. Germline lookup yields CDR1 MNHEY and CDR2 SMNVEV (reference sequence). As regards this clone: Its antigen remains unidentified.

The protocol was immunoSEQ multiplex PCR, while the TCRdb copy is restricted to in-frame clones and leaves out a portion. This table holds about 2,200,000 clones, 90% to 95% found once. Study-level findings and limits: Inspection by rarefaction showed sorted-subset sequencing to be incomplete despite large depth.

The chain uses TRBV27 and TRBJ1-2; 9 positions match TRBD1. The sequenced material came from naive CD8+ T cells from PBMCs. The sequence derives from a man younger than 35 in good health. Some clones in this sample may be carry-over from other donors' samples. CDR3 nucleotide sequence: TGTGCCAGCAGACACGTCCGCACCGGGACAGGGAAAGTTGGCTACACCTTC. Translating gives CASRHVRTGTGKVGYTF.